The 8 T cell receptor beta chains given below trace back to one sample, sequenced in a study of shared clonotypes between healthy human individuals. The table came from immunoSEQ multiplex PCR; TCRdb's copy has only in-frame clones and leaves some out. This sample carries 520,000 or so clones, around 79% of them seen once, and the ten largest clones take 10% to 15%. Input material: PBMCs. These receptors came from a woman aged 40 to 50 in good health. Some clones in this sample may be carry-over from other donors' samples.

The chain employs TRBV29-1 and TRBJ2-7, with 9 bases lining up with TRBD2. J was trimmed by 2 bases and V by 5 bases; bases with no gene match: 4. CDR1 SQVTM and CDR2 ANQGSEA come from the germline V gene. This CDR3 is built from 13 residues. Here the CDR3 DNA reads TGCAGCGTTAAGGCTAGCGGGACCTACGAGCAGTACTTC. It encodes CSVKASGTYEQYF.

The CDR3 coding sequence is TGCGCCAGCAGCTTGGACGGGACAGAGTATGGCTACACCTTC. It specifies CASSLDGTEYGYTF. The chain couples TRBV5-1 to TRBJ1-2, with 7 nucleotides matching TRBD1. V dropped 0 bases and J dropped 5; count of bases not matched to a gene: 4. The CDR3 runs 14 residues. The germline CDR1 and CDR2 sequences are SGHRS and YFSETQ.

The gene calls are TRBV7-2 and TRBJ2-6; TRBD2 is a possible D gene (5 bases). The V gene's germline CDR1 is SGHTA and CDR2 FQGNSA. There are 18 residues in the CDR3. Deletions cut 1 base from V and 0 bases from J, with 13 bases between. The CDR3 reads CASSLVSTGNSGANVLTF. CDR3 coding DNA: TGTGCCAGCAGCTTAGTTTCAACCGGGAACTCTGGGGCCAACGTCCTGACTTTC.

This clone was seen only a few times. The chain combines TRBV5-8 with TRBJ1-5, with D possibly being TRBD1 (5 bases). Germline lookup yields CDR1 SGHTS and CDR2 YDEGEE. Deletions cut 4 bases from V and 1 base from J, with 15 bases between. CDR3 length: 16 residues. CDR3 coding DNA: TGTGCCAGCAGCCGCCAGGAGAGGGGAAGCAATCAGCCCCAGCATTTT. It encodes CASSRQERGSNQPQHF.

The V gene is TRBV27, the J gene TRBJ2-5; D might be TRBD1 (5 bases). The CDR3 loop spans 13 amino acids. V lost 4 bases and J lost 7, with 13 bases in between. Germline CDR1 is MNHEY and CDR2 is SMNVEV (reference sequence). CDR3 residues: CASSSYRLGTQYF. In DNA form, the CDR3 reads TGTGCCAGCAGTTCGTACAGGCTGGGGACCCAGTACTTC.

This clone has only a few counts. CDR3 sequence reads: CASSLGFTAGGGYTF. In DNA, the CDR3 is TGTGCCAGCAGCTTGGGATTTACGGCAGGTGGTGGCTACACCTTC. This rearrangement joins TRBV5-6 to TRBJ1-2; D is unresolved. The CDR3 runs to 15 residues. The germline V gene encodes CDR1 SGHDT and CDR2 YYEEEE. V lost 0 bases, J lost 7 bases, and 16 bases lay in between.

J is TRBJ2-7 and V is TRBV15, with D tentatively TRBD2 (6 bases). Germline CDR1 LNHNV, CDR2 YYDKDF (reference sequence). This CDR3 is 14 amino acids long. V dropped 0 bases and J dropped 3 bases, with 9 bases sitting between them. CDR3 sequence: CATSRDAGIYEQYF. DNA of the CDR3: TGTGCCACCAGCAGAGATGCGGGGATCTACGAGCAGTACTTC.

V gene TRBV6-5 combines with J gene TRBJ2-2; D assignment may be TRBD1 or TRBD2 (6 bases each). The CDR3 runs 15 residues. The V end was cut by 7 bases, the J end by 3 bases, with 15 bases between. CDR1 and CDR2 from the germline V gene are MNHEY and SVGAGI. CDR3 bases: TGTGCCAGCACCCCGGGGGACACTCACACCGGGGAGCTGTTTTTT. It codes for CASTPGDTHTGELFF.